These T cell receptor beta chains were read from a single sample in a study of blood T cell repertoires in COVID-19. The table came from immunoSEQ multiplex PCR; TCRdb's copy has only in-frame clones and leaves some out. The data hold under 450,000 clones, with around 87% observed a single time. Sequencing was done on a sample of PBMCs or T cells enriched from blood (not recorded which). The receptors here all came from a man aged 25 to 45 who had recovered from COVID-19. Each CDR3 is given with its conserved first and last residue. D genes are given only for firm matches. Rows give clone size only sometimes, using once, few, many, or a class for an expanded clone.

TRBD1 TRBJ2-2 few TRBV2 CASNGQGWGAGELFF TGTGCCAGCAACGGACAGGGTTGGGGGGCCGGGGAGCTGTTTTTT
TRBD1 TRBJ1-5 once TRBV27 CASSSRQGDQPQHF TGTGCCAGCAGTTCCCGACAGGGGGACCAGCCCCAGCATTTT
TRBD2 TRBJ2-1 . TRBV6-2/TRBV6-3 CASSYSSGGAYNEQFF TGTGCCAGCAGTTACTCTAGCGGGGGGGCCTACAATGAGCAGTTCTTC
. TRBJ2-7 . TRBV7-2 CASSRGTNSYEQYF TGTGCCAGCAGCCGCGGGACGAACTCCTACGAGCAGTACTTC
. TRBJ1-5 . TRBV5-4 CASSLGGRDQPQHF TGTGCCAGCAGCTTGGGAGGGCGAGATCAGCCCCAGCATTTT
. TRBJ1-1 few TRBV18 CASSPAGTEAFF TGTGCCAGCTCACCGGCGGGCACTGAAGCTTTCTTT
. TRBJ2-7 . TRBV4-2 CASSPAETYEQYF TGTGCCAGCAGCCCAGCGGAAACCTACGAGCAGTACTTC
. TRBJ2-2 . TRBV9 CASSATGSGGELFF TGTGCCAGCAGCGCCACAGGGTCAGGCGGGGAGCTGTTTTTT
. TRBJ1-1 . TRBV4-1 CASSLTPPNTEAFF TGCGCCAGCAGCCTCACACCCCCGAACACTGAAGCTTTCTTT
. TRBJ1-6 . TRBV30 CAWSVTGNSPLHF TGTGCCTGGAGTGTAACGGGAAATTCACCCCTCCACTTT
TRBD2 TRBJ2-5 . TRBV6-5 CASSSNPGGQETQYF TGTGCCAGCAGTAGCAATCCGGGGGGCCAAGAGACCCAGTACTTC
. TRBJ1-1 . TRBV27 CASSLSLTWTAEAFF TGTGCCAGCAGTTTATCCCTTACCTGGACAGCCGAAGCTTTCTTT
TRBD1 TRBJ2-7 . TRBV19 CASSPGQGRYEQYF TGTGCCAGTAGTCCCGGACAGGGACGGTACGAGCAGTACTTC
. TRBJ1-2 . TRBV29-1 CSVLQGLPGSSYGYTF TGCAGCGTTCTCCAGGGTTTACCTGGCTCCTCTTATGGCTACACCTTC
. TRBJ1-2 . TRBV5-4 CASSFGGLNYGYTF TGTGCCAGCAGCTTCGGGGGGCTCAACTATGGCTACACCTTC
. TRBJ1-1 . TRBV5-1 CASSPWTARDTEAFF TGCGCCAGCAGCCCTTGGACAGCGAGGGACACTGAAGCTTTCTTT
. TRBJ1-1 . TRBV5-1 CASSFMPVGTEAFF TGCGCCAGCAGCTTCATGCCCGTCGGCACTGAAGCTTTCTTT
. TRBJ1-2 . TRBV27 CASSPTLQGSFNYGYTF TGTGCCAGCAGTCCTACTTTACAGGGTTCCTTTAACTATGGCTACACCTTC
. TRBJ1-2 few TRBV29-1 CSVESGNYGYTF TGCAGCGTTGAGTCAGGCAACTATGGCTACACCTTC
. TRBJ1-1 . TRBV29-1 CSVVPGNTEAFF TGCAGCGTTGTCCCAGGGAACACTGAAGCTTTCTTT
. TRBJ1-1 . TRBV9 CASSPFPRGNTEAFF TGTGCCAGCAGCCCCTTCCCCAGGGGGAACACTGAAGCTTTCTTT
TRBD1 TRBJ1-1 . TRBV4-3 CASSQDGRPYDRQGGTEAFF TGCGCCAGCAGCCAAGATGGACGTCCATACGACAGACAGGGGGGCACTGAAGCTTTCTTT
. TRBJ1-1 . TRBV6-5 CASGPWRGEAFF TGTGCCAGCGGACCCTGGAGGGGTGAAGCTTTCTTT
. TRBJ2-5 . TRBV5-1 CASSSGQWEGETQYF TGCGCCAGCAGCTCCGGACAGTGGGAGGGGGAGACCCAGTACTTC
TRBD1 TRBJ2-7 . TRBV13 CASSYGQGPWGEQYF TGTGCCAGCAGCTACGGACAGGGCCCGTGGGGCGAGCAGTACTTC
. TRBJ2-3 . TRBV10-3 CAHASRQGLNTDTQYF TGTGCGCACGCATCAAGGCAGGGGCTGAACACAGATACGCAGTATTTT
. TRBJ1-2 . TRBV5-4 CASSLAAAGGYTF TGTGCCAGCAGCTTGGCGGCAGCGGGTGGCTACACCTTC
. TRBJ1-4 . TRBV27 CASSLSAFNEKLFF TGTGCCAGCAGTTTAAGCGCTTTCAATGAAAAACTGTTTTTT
. TRBJ2-7 few TRBV30 CAWSAINRDSYEQYF TGTGCCTGGAGTGCGATCAACAGGGACTCCTACGAGCAGTACTTC
. TRBJ1-5 few TRBV27 CASSLKSGADNQPQHF TGTGCCAGCAGTTTAAAAAGTGGGGCGGACAATCAGCCCCAGCATTTT
TRBD1 TRBJ1-2 few TRBV6-4 CASSEKEGQGNYGYTF TGTGCCAGCAGCGAGAAGGAGGGACAGGGGAACTATGGCTACACCTTC
. TRBJ2-2 . TRBV9 CASSVATSTGELFF TGTGCCAGCAGCGTAGCTACGAGCACCGGGGAGCTGTTTTTT
TRBD1 TRBJ2-1 . TRBV27 CASSSDRAYNEQFF TGTGCCAGCAGTTCCGACAGGGCCTACAATGAGCAGTTCTTC
TRBD2 TRBJ2-7 . TRBV12-5 CASGLVSSPPLLAGGSKGEQYF TGTGCTAGTGGTTTGGTATCTTCCCCTCCCCTTCTAGCGGGGGGTTCGAAGGGCGAGCAGTACTTC
. TRBJ1-1 . TRBV20-1 CSASKPDTNTEAFF TGCAGTGCTAGTAAGCCGGACACGAACACTGAAGCTTTCTTT
. TRBJ1-3 . TRBV25-1 CASSEPSGSSGNTIYF TGTGCCAGCAGTGAGCCTTCAGGGTCATCCGGAAACACCATATATTTT
. TRBJ1-1 . TRBV7-9 CASSPLGDRPDISEAFF TGTGCCAGCAGCCCACTAGGCGACAGGCCTGATATCAGCGAAGCTTTCTTT